This T cell receptor beta chain emerged from a study of T cells of healthy individuals. TCRdb itself ran the 5' RACE reads through MiXCR, one entry per CDR3 protein. The sample holds some 100,000 distinct CDR3 sequences, 17% seen once. There are 13 residues in the CDR3. V was trimmed by 5 bases and J by 4 bases, leaving 9 bases between them. The V gene's germline CDR1 is SGHTA and CDR2 FQGNSA. This receptor was obtained from a human donor in good health. The chain uses TRBV7-2 and TRBJ1-3; TRBD1 might be the D (5 bases). CDR3 protein: CASSRTKGNTIYF. The CDR3 DNA is TGTGCCAGCAGCCGGACAAAGGGAAACACCATATATTTT.